The 32 T cell receptor beta chains given below trace back to one sample, sequenced in a study of T cells after yellow fever vaccination. Each CDR3 protein gets one entry after TCRdb re-called the 5' RACE reads with MiXCR. The sample contains around 140,000 distinct CDR3 sequences, 7.7% of which appear only once. Sequencing was performed on CD4+ T cells sorted from PBMCs, taken 5 days after the yellow fever booster vaccination. These receptor sequences come from a man aged 25-45 years who received the YFV17D yellow fever vaccine.

This clonotype was counted ten times or more. A junction boundary mismatches the germline segment, possibly from a read error. The V call is TRBV27, the J call TRBJ1-6; 7 bases agree with TRBD1. Germline V gene lookup returns CDR1 MNHEY and CDR2 SMNVEV (reference sequence). This CDR3 region has 11 residues. The chain's CDR3 is CASSEVRGLPF. CDR3 DNA sequence: TGTGCCAGCAGCGAAGTAAGGGGGCTCCCCTTT.

This clonotype was recorded at least ten times. V is TRBV10-3 and J is TRBJ2-1; D might be TRBD1 or TRBD2, each matching 5 bases. This CDR3 is 13 amino acids long. Germline values: CDR1 ENHRY, CDR2 SYGVKD. V lost 8 bases and J lost 3, with 11 bases in between. The CDR3 bases are TGTGCCATCGGGGGTCGAGACTACAATGAGCAGTTCTTC. Residues: CAIGGRDYNEQFF.

This clonotype has at least ten counts. This chain joins TRBV7-6 and TRBJ2-2; tentatively, D is TRBD1 (6 bases). The CDR3 contains 14 residues. The V gene lost 4 bases and the J gene lost 3 bases, with 9 bases spanning the gap. Germline CDR1 and CDR2: SGHVS and FNYEAQ. CDR3 sequence (DNA): TGTGCCAGCAGCTCTAACAGGGACACCGGGGAGCTGTTTTTT. The encoded protein is CASSSNRDTGELFF.

This clonotype appeared many times. The chain carries TRBV12-5 and TRBJ2-1; 11 bases map to TRBD2. After removal of 1 base from V and 8 bases from J, the junction contained 10 bases not matched to a gene. The CDR3 has 17 residues. Germline values: CDR1 LGHNT, CDR2 FRNRAP. CDR3 region: CASGLAPTSGRGDEQFF. The CDR3 coding sequence is TGTGCTAGTGGTTTGGCCCCCACTAGCGGGAGAGGCGATGAGCAGTTCTTC.

Many counts were recorded for this clonotype. V is TRBV6-2 or TRBV6-3 and J is TRBJ2-1; D uncertain. The CDR3 runs to 11 residues. Germline V lookup: CDR1 MNHEY, CDR2 SVGEGT. V lost 6 bases and J 11 bases, leaving 11 bases between the germline ends. CDR3 amino acids: CASSPLYKQFF. The CDR3 bases are TGTGCCAGCAGCCCGCTATATAAGCAGTTCTTC.

At least ten counts were recorded for this clonotype. The rearrangement links TRBV7-2 to TRBJ1-2, with 7 bases lining up with TRBD1. This CDR3 is 15 amino acids long. Germline CDR1 and CDR2: SGHTA and FQGNSA. The J segment lost 4 bases and the V segment lost 1 base, leaving 6 bases of the junction unmatched. CDR3 sequence reads: CASSLEGGGSYGYTF. CDR3 bases: TGTGCCAGCAGCTTAGAAGGGGGCGGCAGCTATGGCTACACCTTC.

The J gene is TRBJ1-1, the V gene TRBV18; TRBD1 is a possible D gene (5 bases). V dropped 6 bases and J dropped 3 bases, with 20 bases sitting between them. This CDR3 contains 16 residues. Germline lookup yields CDR1 KGHSH and CDR2 LQKENI. The CDR3 is CASSSGQGPLDTEAFF. The CDR3 DNA reads TGTGCCAGCTCCTCGGGGCAGGGCCCGTTGGACACTGAAGCTTTCTTT.

This clonotype was recorded many times. This chain joins TRBV7-2 and TRBJ2-1, with D tentatively TRBD2 (8 bases). Germline CDR1 and CDR2: SGHTA and FQGNSA. The V end lost 4 bases, the J end lost 12 bases, and 19 bases lay between the germline ends. This CDR3 has 14 amino acids. The CDR3 loop reads CASSYTTGAGGQFF. DNA for the CDR3: TGTGCCAGCAGCTACACAACAGGGGCGGGAGGGCAGTTCTTC.

In the case of this clonotype: Possible read error: a much larger clone is one base away. The chain links TRBV5-6 to TRBJ2-7; perhaps TRBD1 as D (5 bases). With 0 bases removed from V and 6 bases from J, the gap between germline ends came to 16 bases. The CDR3 is 15 amino acids. Germline CDR1 is SGHDT and CDR2 is YYEEEE. The CDR3 DNA sequence: TGTGCCAGCAGCTTGGTGAACAGGTTTGTGGGCGAGCAGTACTTC. Amino acid sequence: CASSLVNRFVGEQYF.

This clonotype was seen repeatedly, ten times or more. The CDR3 is CASTEGGTYRNTIYF. The DNA of the CDR3 is TGTGCCAGCACCGAGGGGGGGACATATCGAAACACCATATATTTT. V gene TRBV12-3 or TRBV12-4 combines with J gene TRBJ1-3; D may be TRBD1 (6 bases). The V gene lost 7 bases and the J gene lost 5 bases, with 18 bases spanning the gap. This CDR3 contains 15 residues.

This clonotype was detected ten times or more. This chain uses TRBV5-1 with TRBJ1-1; D is unclear. Trimming took 2 bases from V and 2 from J, leaving 4 bases between them. Germline V gene data show CDR1 as SGHRS and CDR2 as YFSETQ. The length of the CDR3 is 12 residues. CDR3 nucleotides: TGCGCCAGCAGCTTTGGTAACACTGAAGCTTTCTTT. This codes for CASSFGNTEAFF.

This clonotype was observed many times. J is TRBJ2-3 and V is TRBV3-1, with D uncertain. CDR1 and CDR2 (germline): LGHDT, YNNKEL (reference sequence). CDR3 length: 15 residues. Deletions cut 0 bases from V and 2 bases from J, with 9 bases between. CDR3 coding DNA: TGTGCCAGCAGCCAAGATTTGCCAACCACAGATACGCAGTATTTT. Amino acid sequence: CASSQDLPTTDTQYF.

This clonotype has more than one count but fewer than ten. The CDR3 region has the DNA TGCGCCAGCAGTTCAAGGACAGGGGGCCCCACTGAAGCTTTCTTT. This encodes CASSSRTGGPTEAFF. The chain carries TRBV10-2 and TRBJ1-1; 11 bases are shared with TRBD1. CDR3 length: 15 amino acids. The J segment lost 4 bases and the V segment lost 5 bases, leaving 6 bases of the junction unmatched. The germline gives CDR1 WSHSY, CDR2 SAAADI.

This clonotype occurred many times. This sequence joins TRBV12-5 and TRBJ2-1, with 9 positions matching TRBD2. The junction had 9 bases not matched to a gene; V was cut back by 5 bases and J by 7 bases. The CDR3 loop spans 15 amino acids. The germline gives CDR1 LGHNT, CDR2 FRNRAP. The chain's CDR3 is CASGPLAGDQNEQFF. CDR3 in DNA: TGTGCTAGTGGTCCATTAGCGGGAGACCAAAATGAGCAGTTCTTC.

This clonotype was picked up many times. V is TRBV7-9 and J is TRBJ2-7, with 9 bases fitting TRBD1. CDR3 size: 14 residues. Trimming cost V 7 bases and J 3 bases; bases outside gene matches: 7. In germline, CDR1 is SEHNR, CDR2 FQNEAQ (reference sequence). The CDR3 nucleotides read TGTGCCAGCACCGAGTGGGACAGGGACTACGAGCAGTACTTC. Translated, it gives CASTEWDRDYEQYF.

This clonotype came up many times. The V and J genes are TRBV20-1 and TRBJ2-1; TRBD1 or TRBD2 may be the D gene (5 bases each). The CDR3 runs 12 residues. Germline values: CDR1 DFQATT, CDR2 SNEGSKA (reference sequence). The V gene lost 7 bases and the J gene lost 4 bases, with 11 bases spanning the gap. The CDR3 region is CSDSGLYNEQFF. CDR3 in DNA: TGCAGTGACTCGGGGCTGTACAATGAGCAGTTCTTC.

Ten or more counts support this clonotype. The chain joins TRBV6-2 or TRBV6-3 to TRBJ2-5; D is ambiguous. Germline-derived CDR1 and CDR2 are MNHEY and SVGEGT. CDR3 length: 14 amino acids. V was trimmed by 4 bases and J by 0 bases, leaving 9 bases between them. CDR3 nucleotides: TGTGCCAGCAGTTCAACCGGTTACCAAGAGACCCAGTACTTC. Protein: CASSSTGYQETQYF.

This clonotype has a count of ten or more. V and J are TRBV20-1 and TRBJ1-1; 7 bases fit TRBD1. Germline CDR1 DFQATT, CDR2 SNEGSKA (reference sequence). CDR3 length: 12 residues. The CDR3 DNA sequence: TGCAGACCTCTAACAGGGGACACTGAAGCTTTCTTT. It is translated as CRPLTGDTEAFF.

This clonotype was picked up many times. CDR3 bases: TGCAGTGCTAGAGTTGCGGGAGCCACAGATACGCAGTATTTT. Its translation: CSARVAGATDTQYF. This chain connects TRBV20-1 to TRBJ2-3, with 7 bases matching TRBD2. The CDR3 loop spans 14 amino acids. Germline CDR1 reads DFQATT; CDR2 reads SNEGSKA (reference sequence). The V gene end was trimmed by 1 base and the J gene end by 2 bases; junction bases not matched to a gene: 3.

This chain links TRBV20-1 with TRBJ2-5; D ambiguous. This CDR3 region has 11 residues. Trimming took 3 bases from V and 6 from J, leaving 8 bases between them. CDR1 is DFQATT and CDR2 is SNEGSKA in the germline V gene (reference sequence). CDR3 loop: CSASWGKTQYF. CDR3 DNA: TGCAGTGCTAGCTGGGGTAAGACCCAGTACTTC.

This clonotype has at least ten counts. V gene TRBV6-5 combines with J gene TRBJ2-5; 10 bases agree with TRBD2. Looked up from germline, CDR1 is MNHEY and CDR2 is SVGAGI. V gave up 8 bases and J gave up 5 bases; unmatched junction bases: 17. The CDR3 spans 17 residues. As DNA, the CDR3 is TGTGCCAGCGCCGCCACTACAGCGGGGGGGTTGGGGGAGACCCAGTACTTC. Its translation: CASAATTAGGLGETQYF.

This clonotype has at least ten counts. The chain uses TRBV5-1 and TRBJ1-1; a weak D match, TRBD1 (6 bases). Germline CDR1 SGHRS, CDR2 YFSETQ. The CDR3 covers 14 residues. Trimming left V 4 bases short and J 1 base short, with 11 bases between. CDR3 sequence: CASSLGQPNTEAFF. The CDR3 bases are TGCGCCAGCAGCCTTGGACAGCCGAACACTGAAGCTTTCTTT.

This clonotype occurred many times. V gene TRBV5-1 combines with J gene TRBJ2-5; D gene uncertain. V was pared by 2 bases and J by 1 base, with 9 bases between. CDR1 and CDR2 (germline): SGHRS, YFSETQ. There are 14 residues in the CDR3. The CDR3 nucleotides are TGCGCCAGCAGCTTCTCAAGAATCCAAGAGACCCAGTACTTC. Residues: CASSFSRIQETQYF.

About this clonotype: This may come from a read error, since a much larger clone is one base off. This chain uses TRBV28 with TRBJ2-5; 7 nucleotides align to TRBD1. Germline-derived CDR1 and CDR2 are MDHEN and SYDVKM. After removal of 9 bases from V and 5 bases from J, the junction contained 9 bases not matched to a gene. The CDR3 is 13 residues long. CDR3 protein: CASGQEARETQYF. CDR3 sequence (DNA): TGTGCCAGTGGACAGGAGGCGCGTGAGACCCAGTACTTC.

This clonotype was counted at least ten times. This chain connects TRBV20-1 to TRBJ2-3, with 14 bases lining up with TRBD2. This CDR3 has 16 amino acids. V was pared by 0 bases and J by 3 bases, with 2 bases of the junction left unmatched. The germline gives CDR1 DFQATT, CDR2 SNEGSKA (reference sequence). CDR3 coding DNA: TGCAGTGCTAGAGATTGGACTAGCGGGAGGACAGATACGCAGTATTTT. Translating it yields CSARDWTSGRTDTQYF.

V gene TRBV6-2 or TRBV6-3 combines with J gene TRBJ2-3; 10 bases match TRBD2. The CDR3 has 15 residues. The V and J ends lost 5 bases and 2 bases, in that order; junction bases with no gene match: 4. CDR1 is MNHEY and CDR2 is SVGEGT in the germline V gene. DNA of the CDR3: TGTGCCAGCAGTCCTAGCGGGAGCAACACAGATACGCAGTATTTT. Protein product: CASSPSGSNTDTQYF.

This clonotype was counted many times. V gene TRBV20-1 combines with J gene TRBJ2-7; no clear D. Germline CDR1 DFQATT, CDR2 SNEGSKA (reference sequence). This CDR3 spans 11 amino acids. Trimming removed 3 bases at V and 5 bases at J, with 8 bases between. CDR3 DNA sequence: TGCAGTGCTAGCCAACTCGACGAGCAGTACTTC. Translating gives CSASQLDEQYF.

To note about this clonotype: Being one base from a much bigger clone, this may be a read error. The chain combines TRBV5-1 with TRBJ2-1, with D tentatively TRBD1 (6 bases). The CDR3 covers 14 residues. The germline gives CDR1 SGHRS, CDR2 YFSETQ. With 3 bases removed from V and 9 bases from J, the gap between germline ends came to 16 bases. The CDR3 DNA reads TGCGCCAGCAGCTCCCCGACAGGTGCCCCTGAGCAGTTCTTC. It specifies CASSSPTGAPEQFF.

This clonotype was detected ten times or more. The chain has TRBV20-1 and TRBJ2-5, with D unresolved. The CDR3 spans 13 residues. CDR1 DFQATT and CDR2 SNEGSKA come from the germline V gene (reference sequence). Deletions cut 6 bases from V and 3 bases from J, with 14 bases between. The CDR3 loop is CSAHRVSKETQYF. DNA for the CDR3: TGCAGTGCGCACCGGGTCTCCAAAGAGACCCAGTACTTC.

This clonotype was picked up many times. The genes are TRBV5-1 and TRBJ1-1, with no clear D. Trimming removed 5 bases at V and 2 bases at J, with 13 bases between. Per germline, CDR1 SGHRS and CDR2 YFSETQ. This CDR3 spans 14 amino acids. The DNA of the CDR3 is TGCGCCAGCAGTTCAAGCACGGCAAACACTGAAGCTTTCTTT. Its translation is CASSSSTANTEAFF.

This clonotype was seen at least ten times. This chain uses TRBV5-1 with TRBJ1-1; no definite D call. The ends were cut back, 2 bases at V and 1 base at J, with 9 bases in the middle. The CDR3 is 14 amino acids. Germline V gives CDR1 SGHRS, CDR2 YFSETQ. The DNA for the CDR3 is TGCGCCAGCAGCTTCTCTGGCCCGAACACTGAAGCTTTCTTT. Translated, it gives CASSFSGPNTEAFF.

This clonotype occurred many times. The rearrangement uses TRBV12-3 or TRBV12-4 and TRBJ2-5; 7 bases match TRBD2. The junction had 10 bases not matched to a gene; V was cut back by 4 bases and J by 5 bases. The CDR3 length is 15 residues. CDR3 DNA: TGTGCCAGCAGTTCGAGCCAACCAGCGGGGGAGACCCAGTACTTC. It yields the protein CASSSSQPAGETQYF.